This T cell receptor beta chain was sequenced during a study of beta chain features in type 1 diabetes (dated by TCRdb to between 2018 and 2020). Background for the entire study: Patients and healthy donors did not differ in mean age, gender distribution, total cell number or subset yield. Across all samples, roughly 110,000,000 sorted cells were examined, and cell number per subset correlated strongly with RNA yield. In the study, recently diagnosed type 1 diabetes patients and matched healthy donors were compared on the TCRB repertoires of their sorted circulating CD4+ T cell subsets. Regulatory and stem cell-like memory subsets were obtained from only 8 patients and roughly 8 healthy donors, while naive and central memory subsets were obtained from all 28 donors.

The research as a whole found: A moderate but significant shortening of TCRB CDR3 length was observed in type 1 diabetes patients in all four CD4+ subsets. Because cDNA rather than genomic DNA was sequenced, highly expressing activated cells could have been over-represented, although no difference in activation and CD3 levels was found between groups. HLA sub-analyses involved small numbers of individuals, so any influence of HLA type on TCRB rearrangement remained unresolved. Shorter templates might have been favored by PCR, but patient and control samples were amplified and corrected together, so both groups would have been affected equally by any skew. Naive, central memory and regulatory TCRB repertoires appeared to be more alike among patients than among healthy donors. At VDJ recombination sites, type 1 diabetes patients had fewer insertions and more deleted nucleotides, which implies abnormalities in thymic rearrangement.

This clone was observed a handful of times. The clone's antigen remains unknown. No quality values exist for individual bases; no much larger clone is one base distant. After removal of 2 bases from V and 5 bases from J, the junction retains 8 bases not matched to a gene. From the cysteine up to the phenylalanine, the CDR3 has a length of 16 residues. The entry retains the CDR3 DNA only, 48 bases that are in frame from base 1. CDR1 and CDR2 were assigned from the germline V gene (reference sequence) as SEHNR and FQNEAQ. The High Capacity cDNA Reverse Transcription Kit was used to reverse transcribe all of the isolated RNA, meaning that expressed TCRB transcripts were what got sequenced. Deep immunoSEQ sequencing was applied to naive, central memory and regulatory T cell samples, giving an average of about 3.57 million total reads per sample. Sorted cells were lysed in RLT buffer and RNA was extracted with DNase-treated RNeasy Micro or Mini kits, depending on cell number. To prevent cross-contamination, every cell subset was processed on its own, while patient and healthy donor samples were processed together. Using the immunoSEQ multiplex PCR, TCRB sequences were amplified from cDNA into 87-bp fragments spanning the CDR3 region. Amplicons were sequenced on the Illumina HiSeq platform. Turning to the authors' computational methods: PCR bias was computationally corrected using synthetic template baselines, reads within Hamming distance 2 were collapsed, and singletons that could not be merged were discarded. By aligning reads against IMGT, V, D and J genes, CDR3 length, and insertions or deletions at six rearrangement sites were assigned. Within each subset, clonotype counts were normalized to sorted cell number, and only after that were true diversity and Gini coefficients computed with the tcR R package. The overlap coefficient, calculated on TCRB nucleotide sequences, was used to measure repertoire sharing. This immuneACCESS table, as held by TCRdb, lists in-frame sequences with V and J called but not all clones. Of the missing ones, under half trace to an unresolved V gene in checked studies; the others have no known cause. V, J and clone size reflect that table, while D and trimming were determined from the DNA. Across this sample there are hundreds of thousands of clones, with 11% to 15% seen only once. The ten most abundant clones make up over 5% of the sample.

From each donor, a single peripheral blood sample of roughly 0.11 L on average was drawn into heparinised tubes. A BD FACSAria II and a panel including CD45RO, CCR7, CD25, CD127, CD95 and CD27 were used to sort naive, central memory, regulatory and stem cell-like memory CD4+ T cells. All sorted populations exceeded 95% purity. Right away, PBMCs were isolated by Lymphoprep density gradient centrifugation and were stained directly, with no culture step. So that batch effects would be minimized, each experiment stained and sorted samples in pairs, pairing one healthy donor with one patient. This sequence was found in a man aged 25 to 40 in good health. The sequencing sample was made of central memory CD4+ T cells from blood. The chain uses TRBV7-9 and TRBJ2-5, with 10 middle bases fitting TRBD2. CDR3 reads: CASSLFDSGRRETQYF. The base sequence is TGTGCCAGCAGCTTATTCGATAGCGGGAGGCGGGAGACCCAGTACTTC.